This T cell receptor (beta chain) was identified in a study of shared clonotypes between healthy human individuals. Losses at the gene ends were 7 bases for V and 9 bases for J; bases not matched to a gene: 10. The CDR3 runs to 13 residues. Germline values: CDR1 MDHEN, CDR2 SYDVKM. Clones were read by immunoSEQ multiplex PCR, and TCRdb kept only the in-frame ones, dropping some. This table has approximately 2.1 million clones, approximately 95% appearing once. The sequencing input was naive CD4+ T cells from PBMCs. Noted subset: CD45RA+ positively selected. This TCR derives from a man younger than 35 in good health. Some clones in this sample may be carry-over from other donors' samples. The chain has TRBV28 and TRBJ1-1, with TRBD1 matching 8 bases. CDR3 amino acids: CASTQTGQGQAFF. CDR3 DNA: TGTGCCAGCACACAGACAGGACAGGGACAAGCTTTCTTT.